The sequence of this T cell receptor (beta chain) was determined in a study of OX40 agonist ivuxolimab in advanced cancers. Study details: Every patient in dose escalation had hepatocellular carcinoma, melanoma, renal cell or head and neck cancer.

Note on this clone: Its cognate antigen is unknown.

This CDR3 region has 15 residues. J lost 5 bases, V lost 0 bases, and 4 bases had no gene match. The germline CDR1 and CDR2 sequences are MNHNY and SVGAGI (reference sequence). Broader study findings: At doses 0.1 to 3.0 mg/kg, CD4+ and CD8+ clones expanded. Partial responders treated at 0.1-3.0 mg/kg exhibited clonal expansion among the lowest measured. Mean expanded clone counts were higher in CD8+ than CD4+ T cells.

TCRdb's copy holds only in-frame clones and misses some; the assay was immunoSEQ multiplex PCR. The profile shows about 73,000 clones, 90% of them singletons. The TCR was taken from an adult with an advanced solid tumor such as melanoma, head and neck, liver or kidney cancer. The rearrangement joins TRBV6-6 to TRBJ2-7; 10 bases match TRBD1. The source was CD4+ or CD8+ T cells sorted from blood, collected in a trial of the OX40 agonist ivuxolimab. The CDR3 sequence is CASSYSRDRGDEQYF. The DNA of the CDR3 is TGTGCCAGCAGTTACTCCCGGGACAGGGGCGACGAGCAGTACTTC.